This T cell receptor (beta chain) was found in a study of early T cells in non-severe SARS-CoV-2 infection. In the study overall: Chains were not paired, and sequencing was done on bulk RNA from unsorted whole blood.

Researchers attached unique molecular identifiers to individual cDNA molecules. TCRdb itself ran the 5' RACE reads through MiXCR, one entry per CDR3 protein. The table has about 30,000 distinct CDR3 sequences, roughly 3.9% seen once. Study-wide findings and caveats: VDJdb-based matching was biased toward anti-spike CD8 responses and missed private and CD4 specificities.

This clonotype was counted ten times or more. What it binds is unknown. CDR3 length: 14 amino acids. Germline assignment: CDR1 KGHSH and CDR2 LQKENI. V was shortened by 1 base and J by 2 bases, with 8 bases between the two germline ends. Sequencing was carried out using whole blood. V is TRBV18 and J is TRBJ1-1; D may be TRBD1 (5 bases). The clonotype was recovered from an adult who was a healthcare worker with PCR-confirmed SARS-CoV-2 infection or an uninfected control (not recorded which). The CDR3 here is CASSPQGRNTEAFF. In nucleotides, the CDR3 is TGTGCCAGCTCACCACAGGGACGTAACACTGAAGCTTTCTTT. The variable domain in full, with the rest retrieved from reference TRBV18 and TRBJ1-1, is NAGVMQNPRHLVRRRGQEARLRCSPMKGHSHVYWYRQLPEEGLKFMVYLQKENIIDESGMPKERFSAEFPKEGPSILRIQQVVRGDSAAYFCASSPQGRNTEAFFGQGTRLTVV.